This TCR beta chain was obtained from a study of T cells in localized non-small cell lung cancer. The assay was immunoSEQ multiplex PCR, and TCRdb's table has in-frame clones only and misses some. The sample has tens of thousands of clones; 90% are singletons. Sequencing was performed on peripheral blood, taken before any cancer treatment. The source is a woman aged 35-75 years with stage I lung adenocarcinoma.

This CDR3 reads CASKGGGFTGELFF. The CDR3 DNA reads TGTGCCAGCAAGGGGGGCGGTTTCACCGGGGAGCTGTTTTTT. The chain combines TRBV28 with TRBJ2-2; D may match TRBD1 or TRBD2 (6 bases each). CDR3 size: 14 residues. Germline V lookup: CDR1 MDHEN, CDR2 SYDVKM. Trimming took 7 bases from V and 4 from J, leaving 13 bases between them.